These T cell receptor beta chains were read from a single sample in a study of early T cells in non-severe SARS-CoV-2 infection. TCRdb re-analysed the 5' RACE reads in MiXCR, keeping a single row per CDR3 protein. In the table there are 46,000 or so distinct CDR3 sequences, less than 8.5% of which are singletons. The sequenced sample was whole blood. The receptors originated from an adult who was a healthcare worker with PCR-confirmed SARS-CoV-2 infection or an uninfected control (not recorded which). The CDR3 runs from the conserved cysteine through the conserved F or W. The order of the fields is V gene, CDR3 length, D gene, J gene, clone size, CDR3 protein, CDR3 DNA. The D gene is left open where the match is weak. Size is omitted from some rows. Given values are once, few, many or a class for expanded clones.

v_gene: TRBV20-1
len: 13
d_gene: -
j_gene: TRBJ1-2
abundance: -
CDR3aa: CSAIDRSSYGYTF
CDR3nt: TGCAGTGCTATCGACAGAAGTTCCTATGGCTACACCTTC

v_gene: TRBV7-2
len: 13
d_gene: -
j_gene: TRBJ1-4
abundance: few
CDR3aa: CASGAGLYEKLFF
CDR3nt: TGTGCCAGCGGGGCAGGGTTATATGAAAAACTGTTTTTT

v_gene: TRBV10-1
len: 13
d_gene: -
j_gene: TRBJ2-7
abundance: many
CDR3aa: CASSFSDGYEQYF
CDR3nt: TGCGCCAGCAGCTTCAGCGACGGGTACGAGCAGTACTTC

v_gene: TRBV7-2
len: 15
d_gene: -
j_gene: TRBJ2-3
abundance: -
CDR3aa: CASSLVRFSTDTQYF
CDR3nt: TGTGCCAGCAGCTTAGTCCGCTTTAGCACAGATACGCAGTATTTT

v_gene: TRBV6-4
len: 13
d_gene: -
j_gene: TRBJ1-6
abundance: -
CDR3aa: CASREQENSPLHF
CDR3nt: TGTGCCAGCAGGGAACAGGAGAATTCACCCCTCCACTTT

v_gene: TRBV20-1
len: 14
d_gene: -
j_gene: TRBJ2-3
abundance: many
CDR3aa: CSADSGTSTDTQYF
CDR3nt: TGCAGTGCTGACTCCGGGACGAGCACAGATACGCAGTATTTT

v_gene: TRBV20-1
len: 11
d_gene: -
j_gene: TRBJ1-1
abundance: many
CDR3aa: CATGLGTEAFF
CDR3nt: TGCGCTACAGGGCTGGGCACTGAAGCTTTCTTT

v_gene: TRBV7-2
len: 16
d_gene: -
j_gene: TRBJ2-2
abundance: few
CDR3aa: CASSPLWGGSTGELFF
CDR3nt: TGTGCCAGCAGCCCCCTTTGGGGAGGCTCCACCGGGGAGCTGTTTTTT

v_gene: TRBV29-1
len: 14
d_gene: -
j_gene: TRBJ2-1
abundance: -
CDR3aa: CSVRLVSIYNEQFF
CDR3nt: TGCAGCGTTCGTCTCGTTTCGATCTACAATGAGCAGTTCTTC

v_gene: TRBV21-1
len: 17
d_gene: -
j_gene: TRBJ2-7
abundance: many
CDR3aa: CASSKSVGGDPRYEQYF
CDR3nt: TGTGCCAGCAGCAAAAGCGTGGGGGGAGACCCCCGCTACGAGCAGTACTTC

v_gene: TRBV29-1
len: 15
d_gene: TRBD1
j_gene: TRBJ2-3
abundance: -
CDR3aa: CSVVRTAGGGDTQYF
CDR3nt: TGCAGCGTTGTCAGGACGGCAGGGGGCGGTGATACGCAGTATTTT

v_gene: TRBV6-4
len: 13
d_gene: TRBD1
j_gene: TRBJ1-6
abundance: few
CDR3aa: CASRNRGGSPLHF
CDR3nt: TGTGCCAGCAGAAACAGGGGGGGTTCACCCCTCCACTTT

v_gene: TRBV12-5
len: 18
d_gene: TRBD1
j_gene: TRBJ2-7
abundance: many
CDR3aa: CASGWPVLGQGLAYEQYF
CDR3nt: TGTGCTAGTGGTTGGCCTGTTCTCGGACAGGGCCTGGCCTACGAGCAGTACTTC

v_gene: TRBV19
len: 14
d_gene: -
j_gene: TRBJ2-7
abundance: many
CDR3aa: CASSNLGRDYEQYF
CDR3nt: TGTGCCAGTAGCAACCTCGGACGGGATTACGAGCAGTACTTC

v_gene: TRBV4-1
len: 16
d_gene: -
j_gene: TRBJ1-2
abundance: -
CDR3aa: CASSQAGTTPHYGYTF
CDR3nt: TGCGCCAGCAGCCAAGCCGGGACGACTCCCCACTATGGCTACACCTTC

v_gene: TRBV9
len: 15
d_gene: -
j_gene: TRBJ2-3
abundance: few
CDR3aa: CASSVDTGATDTQYF
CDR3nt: TGTGCCAGCAGCGTAGACACAGGAGCCACAGATACGCAGTATTTT

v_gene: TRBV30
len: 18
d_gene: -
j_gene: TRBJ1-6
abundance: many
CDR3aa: CAWRLGLISRERNSPLHF
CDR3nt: TGTGCCTGGAGGCTAGGGTTAATTTCGAGGGAGCGAAATTCACCCCTCCACTTT

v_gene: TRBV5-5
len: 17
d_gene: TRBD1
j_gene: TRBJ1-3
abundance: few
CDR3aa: CASSLKGQGASGNTIYF
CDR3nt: TGTGCCAGCAGCTTGAAGGGACAGGGGGCGTCTGGAAACACCATATATTTT

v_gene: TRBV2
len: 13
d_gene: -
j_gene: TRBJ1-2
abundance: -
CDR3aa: CASSEDSMDGYTF
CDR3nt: TGTGCCAGCAGTGAAGACAGTATGGATGGCTACACCTTC

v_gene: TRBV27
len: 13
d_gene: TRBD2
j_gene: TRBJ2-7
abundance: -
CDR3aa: CASSAGTSYEQYF
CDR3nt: TGTGCCAGCAGTGCCGGGACTAGCTACGAGCAGTACTTC

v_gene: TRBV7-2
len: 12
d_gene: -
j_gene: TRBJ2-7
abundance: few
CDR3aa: CASSLVWGEQYF
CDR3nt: TGTGCCAGCAGCTTAGTTTGGGGCGAGCAGTACTTC

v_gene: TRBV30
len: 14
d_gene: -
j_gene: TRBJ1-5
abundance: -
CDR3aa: CAYRQPNSNQPQHF
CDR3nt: TGTGCCTACCGACAGCCGAATAGCAATCAGCCCCAGCATTTT

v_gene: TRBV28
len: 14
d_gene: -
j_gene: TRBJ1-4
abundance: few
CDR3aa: CASSFPTDDEKLFF
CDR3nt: TGTGCCAGCAGTTTTCCTACAGACGATGAAAAACTGTTTTTT

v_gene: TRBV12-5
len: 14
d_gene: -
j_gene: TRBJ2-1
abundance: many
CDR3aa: CASAALLPPGEQFF
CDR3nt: TGTGCTAGTGCCGCCCTACTACCTCCAGGGGAGCAGTTCTTC

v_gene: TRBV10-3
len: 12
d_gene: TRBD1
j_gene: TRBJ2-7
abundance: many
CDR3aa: CAIGQGTDEQYF
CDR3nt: TGTGCCATCGGACAGGGTACCGACGAGCAGTACTTC

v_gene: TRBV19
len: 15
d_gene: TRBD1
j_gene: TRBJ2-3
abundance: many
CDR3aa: CASSSDRESADTQYF
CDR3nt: TGTGCCAGTAGTAGTGACAGGGAGAGTGCAGATACGCAGTATTTT

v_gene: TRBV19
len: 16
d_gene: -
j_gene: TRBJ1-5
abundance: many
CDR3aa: CASSIRQGLSNQPQHF
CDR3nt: TGTGCCAGTAGTATTCGGCAGGGGCTTAGCAATCAGCCCCAGCATTTT

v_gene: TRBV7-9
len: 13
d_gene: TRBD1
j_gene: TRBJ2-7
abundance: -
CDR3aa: CASSLDRGYEQYF
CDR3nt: TGTGCCAGCAGCCTTGACAGGGGGTACGAGCAGTACTTC

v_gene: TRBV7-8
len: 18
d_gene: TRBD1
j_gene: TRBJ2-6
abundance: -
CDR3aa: CASSLWWQGATGANVLTF
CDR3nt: TGTGCCAGCAGCTTATGGTGGCAGGGGGCTACTGGGGCCAACGTCCTGACTTTC

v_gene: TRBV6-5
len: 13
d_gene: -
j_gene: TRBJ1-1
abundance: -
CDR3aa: CASRFGGGTEAFF
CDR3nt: TGTGCCAGCAGATTCGGGGGAGGAACTGAAGCTTTCTTT

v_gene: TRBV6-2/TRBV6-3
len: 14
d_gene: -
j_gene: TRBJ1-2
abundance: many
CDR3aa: CASSYPVRTYGYTF
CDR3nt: TGTGCCAGCAGTTACCCAGTGAGAACTTATGGCTACACCTTC

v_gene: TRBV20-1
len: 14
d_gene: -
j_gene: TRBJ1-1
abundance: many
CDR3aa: CSVPVLRGNTEAFF
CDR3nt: TGCAGTGTTCCCGTATTACGGGGGAACACTGAAGCTTTCTTT

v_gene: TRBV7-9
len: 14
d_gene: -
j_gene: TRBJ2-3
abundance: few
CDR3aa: CASSFSGGGDTQYF
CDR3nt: TGTGCCAGCAGCTTCTCCGGGGGAGGAGATACGCAGTATTTT

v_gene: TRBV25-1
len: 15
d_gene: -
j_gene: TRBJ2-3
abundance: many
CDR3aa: CASSEPRGQTDTQYF
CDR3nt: TGTGCCAGCAGTGAACCCCGGGGCCAAACAGATACGCAGTATTTT

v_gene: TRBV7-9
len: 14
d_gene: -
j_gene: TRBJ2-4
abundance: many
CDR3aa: CASSSRLSHDIQYF
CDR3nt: TGTGCCAGCAGCTCCCGACTGAGCCATGACATTCAGTACTTC

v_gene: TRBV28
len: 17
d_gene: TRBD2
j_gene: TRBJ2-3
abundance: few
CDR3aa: CASSPTLARRGTDTQYF
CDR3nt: TGTGCCAGCAGTCCGACTCTAGCCCGGCGGGGGACAGATACGCAGTATTTT